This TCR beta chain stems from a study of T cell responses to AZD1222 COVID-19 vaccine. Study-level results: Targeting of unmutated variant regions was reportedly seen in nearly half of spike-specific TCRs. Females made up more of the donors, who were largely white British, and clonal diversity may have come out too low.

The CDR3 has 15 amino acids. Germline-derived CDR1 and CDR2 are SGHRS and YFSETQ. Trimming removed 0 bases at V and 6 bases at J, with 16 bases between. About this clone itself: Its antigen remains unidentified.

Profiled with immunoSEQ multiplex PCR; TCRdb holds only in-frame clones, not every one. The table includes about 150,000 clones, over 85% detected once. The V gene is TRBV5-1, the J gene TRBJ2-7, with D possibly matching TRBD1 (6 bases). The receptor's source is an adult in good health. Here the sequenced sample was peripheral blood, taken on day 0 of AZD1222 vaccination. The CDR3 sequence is CASSLVAGDDGEQYF. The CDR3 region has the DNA TGCGCCAGCAGCTTGGTGGCAGGGGATGATGGCGAGCAGTACTTC.